This T cell receptor beta chain is drawn from a study of T cell repertoires in cytomegalovirus infection. Background on the study: CMV infection plus the matching HLA type was flagged by public TCR beta signatures. Study-level points and caveats: Cumulative public TCR beta family frequency identified CMV carriers with the relevant HLA. Clonotypes of TCR beta that were HLA-C-restricted and CMV-specific dominated the ex vivo response.

The germline V gene has CDR1 SGHVS and CDR2 FNYEAQ. CDR3 length equals 16 residues. Germline trimming cut 5 bases from V and 8 bases from J; bases unmatched to any gene: 15. At least ten counts were recorded for this clonotype. What it binds is not known. TCRdb reprocessed the reads with MiXCR, giving one entry per CDR3 protein. Of tens of thousands of distinct CDR3 sequences listed, 4% were seen once; the top ten hold about 22%. This clonotype originated in a human donor in good health (CMV status not recorded). Some clones in this sample may be carry-over from other donors' samples. Sample: PBMCs. The chain uses TRBV7-6 and TRBJ2-1; 7 bases line up with TRBD2. The CDR3 spells CASSPRAGRIWDEQFF. CDR3 DNA: TGTGCCAGCAGCCCGAGAGCGGGGAGGATATGGGATGAGCAGTTCTTC.